These T cell receptor beta chains were read from a single sample in a study of monozygotic twins with inflammatory bowel disease. TCRdb reprocessed the 5' RACE reads; each CDR3 protein has one entry and no DNA is given. Its listing shows approximately 400,000 distinct CDR3 sequences. Input material: blood. The receptors were sampled from a human donor with ulcerative colitis or Crohn's disease, or a healthy co-twin of an affected twin (not recorded which). Each CDR3 is given with its conserved first and last residue. Each record gives: J gene, V gene, CDR3 protein.

>TRBJ2-1|TRBV24-1
CATAGQHNEQFF
>TRBJ2-3|TRBV3-1
CASSHGLGLATDTQYF
>TRBJ2-1|TRBV9
CASSVGPSGRGGNEQFF
>TRBJ1-2|TRBV14
CASSAAGSSYTF
>TRBJ2-1|TRBV4-3
CASSQDPGSSSYNEQFF
>TRBJ2-7|TRBV14
CASSQDYSSYEQYF
>TRBJ2-1|TRBV6-2/TRBV6-3
CASSYPALLAGGPHEQFF
>TRBJ2-2|TRBV7-3
CASSLNGGKVAGELFF
>TRBJ2-1|TRBV28
CASSLTSLAGPYNEQFF
>TRBJ2-3|TRBV12-3/TRBV12-4
CASSLLRLATPDTQYF
>TRBJ1-6|TRBV7-6
CARAGGEEYNSPLHF
>TRBJ2-1|TRBV24-1
CATSDLGLAGANEQFF
>TRBJ2-6|TRBV9
CASSVDLSSGANVLTF
>TRBJ2-5|TRBV20-1
CSASDTRYQETQYF
>TRBJ2-7|TRBV4-1
CASSQSPPGTGTYEQYF
>TRBJ1-5|TRBV4-2
CASSQESGYSNQPQHF
>TRBJ2-2|TRBV6-5
CASSFLGGGNTGELFF
>TRBJ2-3|TRBV2
CASRGLAGLADTQYF
>TRBJ2-5|TRBV12-3/TRBV12-4
CASTLSGTQYF
>TRBJ1-5|TRBV7-9
CASSLGGTPYSNQPQHF
>TRBJ2-3|TRBV29-1
CSVGGLAEAYDTQYF
>TRBJ2-2|TRBV19
CASSMYGGTGELFF